One and the same sample provided the 23 T cell receptor beta chains below, sequenced in a study of T-cell memory formation after mild COVID-19. TCRdb fed the 5' RACE reads into MiXCR, producing one record per CDR3 protein. The profile shows hundreds of thousands of distinct CDR3 sequences, around 28% of them singletons. The sample was PBMCs or a T cell subset sorted from them (not recorded which). The receptor set was obtained from an adult woman who had mild COVID-19 (a few samples of this study predate the infection). Cell type and time point are not known.

This clonotype showed up just a few times. The chain has TRBV12-3 or TRBV12-4 and TRBJ1-2; TRBD1 matches 7 bases. V trimming: 7 bases; J trimming: 7 bases; junction bases outside the gene matches: 15. The CDR3 spans 15 residues. The CDR3 loop is CASIRRGQSISGYTF. In nucleotides, the CDR3 is TGTGCCAGCATTCGTAGGGGGCAGTCGATCTCTGGCTACACCTTC.

The rearrangement links TRBV20-1 to TRBJ2-3; no reliable D call. The CDR3 totals 14 residues. CDR1 is DFQATT, CDR2 SNEGSKA, per germline (reference sequence). Trimming removed 3 bases from V and 12 bases from J, with 22 bases in between. CDR3 amino acids: CSASMLELGNPQYF. For the CDR3, the DNA is TGCAGTGCTAGCATGCTCGAGTTGGGTAATCCCCAGTATTTT.

The CDR3 protein is CASSSLRWGRGTEAFF. In DNA form, the CDR3 reads TGTGCCAGCAGTTCCTTGAGGTGGGGGCGCGGCACTGAAGCTTTCTTT. The chain joins TRBV12-3 or TRBV12-4 to TRBJ1-1; maybe TRBD1 (6 bases). V lost 4 bases, J lost 4 bases, and 19 bases lay in between. The CDR3 has 16 amino acids.

The genes are TRBV6-4 and TRBJ2-7; tentatively, D is TRBD1 or TRBD2 (6 bases each). Germline CDR1 is MRHNA and CDR2 is SNTAGT. There are 17 residues in the CDR3. With 0 bases removed from V and 3 bases from J, the gap between germline ends came to 18 bases. This CDR3 is CASSDSFYREVSYEQYF. CDR3 bases: TGTGCCAGCAGTGACTCGTTTTACAGGGAGGTAAGCTACGAGCAGTACTTC.

V is TRBV20-1 and J is TRBJ1-6; TRBD1 matches 8 bases. Germline trimming cut 6 bases from V and 3 bases from J; bases unmatched to any gene: 4. The CDR3 totals 14 residues. CDR1 and CDR2 from the germline V gene are DFQATT and SNEGSKA (reference sequence). CDR3 amino acids: CSAADRVYNSPLHF. DNA for the CDR3: TGCAGTGCCGCGGACAGGGTCTATAATTCACCCCTCCACTTT.

The chain links TRBV29-1 to TRBJ2-2, with D tentatively TRBD1 or TRBD2 (5 bases each). From germline, CDR1 is SQVTM and CDR2 ANQGSEA. The CDR3 is 15 residues long. Trimming took 8 bases from V and 1 from J, leaving 17 bases between them. This CDR3 is CSFQAGTQNTGELFF. CDR3 bases: TGCAGCTTCCAGGCAGGGACCCAGAACACCGGGGAGCTGTTTTTT.

The table lists this clonotype with a few counts. This chain links TRBV5-1 with TRBJ2-7; 10 nucleotides line up with TRBD2. In germline, CDR1 is SGHRS, CDR2 YFSETQ. This CDR3 has 15 amino acids. V shed 0 bases and J 2 bases; nucleotides not matched to a gene: 2. CDR3 in DNA: TGCGCCAGCAGCTTGGTAGCGGGGGGAACCTACGAGCAGTACTTC. It specifies CASSLVAGGTYEQYF.

This chain joins TRBV9 and TRBJ2-1; TRBD1 aligns across 8 bases. Germline assignment: CDR1 SGDLS and CDR2 YYNGEE. With 3 bases clipped from V and 4 bases from J, the junction kept 15 bases outside the gene matches. CDR3 length: 18 residues. CDR3 sequence reads: CASSGQGSRGAFYNEQFF. The CDR3 DNA follows: TGTGCCAGCAGCGGACAGGGGAGCAGGGGGGCATTTTACAATGAGCAGTTCTTC.

This clonotype has only a few counts. The V gene is TRBV25-1, the J gene TRBJ2-7; the D gene is possibly TRBD1 (8 bases). The CDR3 has 14 residues. V was cut by 2 bases and J by 4 bases, with 12 bases left in between. Germline V gene sequence: CDR1 MGHDK, CDR2 SYGVNS. The CDR3 protein is CASSEDRGGYEQYF. The CDR3 bases are TGTGCCAGCAGTGAAGACAGGGGAGGGTACGAGCAGTACTTC.

This clonotype was counted only a few times. The rearrangement joins TRBV30 to TRBJ1-4; TRBD1 matches at 10 bases. This CDR3 region has 14 residues. V trimming: 3 bases; J trimming: 5 bases; junction bases outside the gene matches: 3. Germline V CDR1 and CDR2: GTSNPN, SVGIG (reference sequence). The CDR3 region has the DNA TGTGCCTGGAGCCTGACAGGGGGCAATGAAAAACTGTTTTTT. Amino acid sequence: CAWSLTGGNEKLFF.

In its sample, this clonotype was seen a few times. The rearrangement joins TRBV6-1 to TRBJ2-1; D is possibly TRBD1 (5 bases). The CDR3 loop spans 16 amino acids. V shed 2 bases and J shed 8 bases, with 19 bases lying between them. In germline, CDR1 is MNHNS, CDR2 SASEGT. CDR3 DNA sequence: TGTGCCAGCAGTGAATGGGCAGGGAATGTCGACGATGAGCAGTTCTTC. This codes for CASSEWAGNVDDEQFF.

This clonotype came up many times. V gene TRBV5-1 combines with J gene TRBJ2-2; 8 bases align to TRBD1. The germline CDR1 and CDR2 sequences are SGHRS and YFSETQ. V shed 4 bases, J shed 1 base, and the junction held 0 bases outside the gene matches. The CDR3 sequence is 14 residues long. In DNA, the CDR3 is TGCGCCAGCAGCGGGACAGGGAACACCGGGGAGCTGTTTTTT. This encodes CASSGTGNTGELFF.

In this sample, this clonotype turned up a few times. The rearrangement joins TRBV6-2 or TRBV6-3 to TRBJ1-5; D may be TRBD1 (6 bases). This CDR3 is built from 17 residues. With 5 bases removed from V and 2 bases from J, the gap between germline ends came to 19 bases. Germline-derived CDR1 and CDR2 are MNHEY and SVGEGT. CDR3 loop: CASSEPSRGGRNQPQHF. In DNA, the CDR3 is TGTGCCAGCAGTGAACCTTCGAGGGGGGGTCGCAATCAGCCCCAGCATTTT.

The rearrangement links TRBV20-1 to TRBJ2-7; TRBD1 agrees at 8 bases. The ends lost 3 bases at V and 2 bases at J; junction bases unmatched: 0. Germline assignment: CDR1 DFQATT and CDR2 SNEGSKA (reference sequence). The CDR3 is 12 amino acids. CDR3 coding DNA: TGCAGTGCTAGGGACAGGGCCTACGAGCAGTACTTC. Translation gives CSARDRAYEQYF.

This clonotype has just a few counts. V gene TRBV24-1 combines with J gene TRBJ2-2; D unresolved. This CDR3 spans 14 amino acids. From germline, CDR1 is KGHDR and CDR2 SFDVKD. V lost 4 bases and J 1 base, leaving 6 bases between the germline ends. The CDR3 DNA reads TGTGCCACCAGTGAGAGGCAGAACACCGGGGAGCTGTTTTTT. This sequence encodes CATSERQNTGELFF.

This sequence joins TRBV12-3 or TRBV12-4 and TRBJ1-1; tentative D call: TRBD1 (5 bases). Trimming stripped 6 bases from V and 5 bases from J, with 13 bases between. The length of the CDR3 is 13 residues. The CDR3 region has the DNA TGTGCCAGCAGCCAGGGCGGGGGGACTGAAGCTTTCTTT. Its protein product is CASSQGGGTEAFF.

The rearrangement uses TRBV29-1 and TRBJ2-2; TRBD1 might be the D (6 bases). The germline CDR1 and CDR2 sequences are SQVTM and ANQGSEA. V dropped 3 bases and J dropped 1 base, with 12 bases sitting between them. This CDR3 spans 15 amino acids. CDR3 protein: CSVELGRGNTGELFF. In DNA, the CDR3 is TGCAGCGTTGAGCTCGGCAGGGGGAACACCGGGGAGCTGTTTTTT.

The CDR3 sequence: CASVLSPGPETQYF. The CDR3 DNA is TGTGCCAGCGTCCTTTCCCCAGGGCCAGAGACCCAGTACTTC. The chain links TRBV7-6 to TRBJ2-5; TRBD1 is a possible D gene (5 bases). Per germline, CDR1 SGHVS and CDR2 FNYEAQ. This CDR3 spans 14 amino acids. The V end was cut by 8 bases, the J end by 4 bases, with 17 bases between.

The chain joins TRBV25-1 to TRBJ2-3, with TRBD2 as a possible D gene (5 bases). There are 19 residues in the CDR3. Germline V gives CDR1 MGHDK, CDR2 SYGVNS. Trimming removed 1 base from V and 3 bases from J, with 23 bases in between. The CDR3 spells CASSEFSDWRKDLTDTQYF. DNA for the CDR3: TGTGCCAGCAGTGAATTTTCCGACTGGCGTAAGGACTTGACAGATACGCAGTATTTT.

This clonotype occurred a few times. The chain links TRBV20-1 to TRBJ1-2, with 8 bases that match TRBD1. Germline CDR1 reads DFQATT; CDR2 reads SNEGSKA (reference sequence). CDR3 size: 13 residues. V shed 3 bases and J 8 bases; nucleotides not matched to a gene: 8. The CDR3 is CSASGQGLGGYTF. The DNA for the CDR3 is TGCAGTGCTAGCGGACAGGGCCTGGGGGGCTACACCTTC.

The chain has TRBV7-9 and TRBJ2-2; D is perhaps TRBD1 (5 bases). The germline V gene encodes CDR1 SEHNR and CDR2 FQNEAQ (reference sequence). The CDR3 runs to 14 residues. V dropped 4 bases and J dropped 4 bases, with 10 bases sitting between them. DNA for the CDR3: TGTGCCAGCAGCTCATGGCAGGGCACCGGGGAGCTGTTTTTT. This translates into CASSSWQGTGELFF.

This clonotype has only a few counts. The chain recombines TRBV10-3 with TRBJ2-1; D might be TRBD2 (6 bases). CDR1 is ENHRY and CDR2 is SYGVKD in the germline V gene. This CDR3 is built from 15 residues. V shed 1 base and J shed 9 bases, with 16 bases lying between them. CDR3 nucleotides: TGTGCCATCAGTGAGTGGGGGTCGGGTAGCGGTGAGCAGTTCTTC. Encoded protein: CAISEWGSGSGEQFF.

This clonotype was observed a handful of times. This chain uses TRBV5-1 with TRBJ2-7, with D tentatively TRBD2 (5 bases). Trimming removed 6 bases at V and 3 bases at J, with 13 bases between. Germline lookup yields CDR1 SGHRS and CDR2 YFSETQ. The CDR3 runs 13 residues. This CDR3 is CASKADLSYEQYF. The CDR3 DNA follows: TGCGCCAGCAAGGCGGACTTGAGCTACGAGCAGTACTTC. Looking up the rest from reference TRBV5-1 and TRBJ2-7 gives the full variable domain: KAGVTQTPRYLIKTRGQQVTLSCSPISGHRSVSWYQQTPGQGLQFLFEYFSETQRNKGNFPGRFSGRQFSNSRSEMNVSTLELGDSALYLCASKADLSYEQYFGPGTRLTVT.